Below, 13 T cell receptor beta chains from the same sample are listed, as sequenced in a study of T-cell memory formation after mild COVID-19. TCRdb processed the 5' RACE reads anew with MiXCR; each CDR3 protein has one entry. The table shows approximately 260,000 distinct CDR3 sequences, with under 20% occurring only once. Sequencing was carried out using PBMCs or a T cell subset sorted from them (not recorded which). The origin of the receptors is a man younger than 35 who had mild COVID-19 (a few samples of this study predate the infection). Cell type and time point are not known.

The rearrangement uses TRBV20-1 and TRBJ2-5; possibly TRBD1 for D (5 bases). CDR1 is DFQATT and CDR2 is SNEGSKA in the germline V gene (reference sequence). V shed 3 bases and J shed 1 base, with 6 bases lying between them. The CDR3 loop spans 12 amino acids. This chain's CDR3 is CSARTAQETQYF. CDR3 DNA: TGCAGTGCTAGGACAGCCCAAGAGACCCAGTACTTC.

This clonotype has just a few counts. The genes are TRBV10-3 and TRBJ2-7, with 8 bases that match TRBD1. The J segment lost 2 bases and the V segment lost 6 bases, leaving 6 bases of the junction unmatched. The CDR3 sequence is 14 residues long. Germline CDR1 reads ENHRY; CDR2 reads SYGVKD. Here the CDR3 DNA reads TGTGCCATCAGGGGGACAGGCGCTACCTACGAGCAGTACTTC. As protein: CAIRGTGATYEQYF.

The rearrangement uses TRBV5-1 and TRBJ2-7; 10 bases map to TRBD1. The germline gives CDR1 SGHRS, CDR2 YFSETQ. This CDR3 is 16 amino acids long. The junction had 10 bases not matched to a gene; V was cut back by 4 bases and J by 3 bases. The CDR3 coding sequence is TGCGCCAGCAGCCCCCCAGGGGGACAGGGGATCTACGAGCAGTACTTC. Its protein product is CASSPPGGQGIYEQYF.

This clonotype was counted only a few times. The V and J genes are TRBV27 and TRBJ1-3; no reliable D call. Trimming took 5 bases from V and 8 from J, leaving 13 bases between them. Germline values: CDR1 MNHEY, CDR2 SMNVEV (reference sequence). CDR3 length: 13 amino acids. CDR3: CASSPGLRDTIYF. The CDR3 DNA follows: TGTGCCAGCAGTCCCGGGTTGCGAGACACCATATATTTT.

The table lists this clonotype with a few counts. The genes are TRBV15 and TRBJ1-2; D remains unclear. The CDR3 covers 14 residues. V lost 0 bases, J lost 4 bases, and 9 bases lay in between. In germline, CDR1 is LNHNV, CDR2 YYDKDF (reference sequence). In DNA, the CDR3 is TGTGCCACCAGCAGAGAGGGCGTCGGCTATGGCTACACCTTC. It translates to CATSREGVGYGYTF.

There are a few counts of this clonotype. The chain employs TRBV5-1 and TRBJ1-4; D remains ambiguous. CDR3 size: 14 residues. The germline CDR1 and CDR2 sequences are SGHRS and YFSETQ. The V end was cut by 5 bases, the J end by 7 bases, with 15 bases between. The CDR3 reads CASREAGRSEKLFF. DNA of the CDR3: TGCGCCAGCAGGGAGGCAGGCCGTTCTGAAAAACTGTTTTTT.

The chain carries TRBV6-6 and TRBJ1-5; D possibly corresponds to TRBD1 (5 bases). There are 17 residues in the CDR3. Germline assignment: CDR1 MNHNY and CDR2 SVGAGI (reference sequence). The V gene lost 2 bases and the J gene lost 2 bases, with 16 bases spanning the gap. The CDR3 sequence: CASSYGAGIGRNQPQHF. The CDR3 region has the DNA TGTGCCAGCAGTTACGGGGCAGGAATTGGGCGCAATCAGCCCCAGCATTTT.

This clonotype was detected many times. The J gene is TRBJ2-7, the V gene TRBV28; a possible D gene is TRBD2 (5 bases). This CDR3 contains 14 residues. Germline V gives CDR1 MDHEN, CDR2 SYDVKM. V lost 5 bases, J lost 3 bases, and 14 bases lay in between. DNA of the CDR3: TGTGCCAGCAGTATGGCGGGCAGGATCTACGAGCAGTACGTC. Its protein is CASSMAGRIYEQYV.

The rearrangement joins TRBV9 to TRBJ2-5, with a possible D match to TRBD2 (6 bases). The CDR3 loop spans 15 amino acids. The ends were cut back, 1 base at V and 3 bases at J, with 13 bases in the middle. The germline CDR1 and CDR2 sequences are SGDLS and YYNGEE. The CDR3 region is CASSVFRSGEETQYF. The CDR3, as DNA: TGTGCCAGCAGCGTATTTCGTAGCGGTGAAGAGACCCAGTACTTC. The full variable domain, rest sourced from reference TRBV9 and TRBJ2-5, is DSGVTQTPKHLITATGQRVTLRCSPRSGDLSVYWYQQSLDQGLQFLIQYYNGEERAKGNILERFSAQQFPDLHSELNLSSLELGDSALYFCASSVFRSGEETQYFGPGTRLLVL.

The table lists this clonotype with many counts. V gene TRBV7-6 combines with J gene TRBJ1-1; possible D gene TRBD1, 6 bases. Germline CDR1 and CDR2: SGHVS and FNYEAQ. CDR3 length equals 14 residues. Trimming pared 3 bases from V and 2 bases from J, leaving 10 bases between. The CDR3: CASSLTGGNTEAFF. In DNA, the CDR3 is TGTGCCAGCAGCTTGACCGGGGGCAACACTGAAGCTTTCTTT.

The rearrangement joins TRBV3-1 to TRBJ2-3; TRBD2 aligns across 14 bases. The CDR3 has 19 amino acids. V lost 3 bases to trimming and J lost 4 bases; unmatched junction nucleotides: 12. The V gene's germline CDR1 is LGHDT and CDR2 YNNKEL (reference sequence). The CDR3 nucleotides are TGTGCCAGCAGCCAGACTTCAGGACTAGCGGGGGGCGGATCAGATACGCAGTATTTT. Translation: CASSQTSGLAGGGSDTQYF.

This clonotype occurred a few times. The chain recombines TRBV4-3 with TRBJ2-2, with D possibly TRBD2 on 5 matching bases. The CDR3 contains 14 residues. Germline V gives CDR1 LGHNA, CDR2 YSLEER. V lost 0 bases, J lost 6 bases, and 8 bases lay in between. CDR3 sequence: CASSQDRRAGELFF. The DNA of the CDR3 is TGCGCCAGCAGCCAAGACCGGCGGGCCGGGGAGCTGTTTTTT.

This clonotype turned up a few times. The rearrangement uses TRBV7-9 and TRBJ2-7, with D possibly TRBD1 on 5 matching bases. Trimming removed 3 bases at V and 4 bases at J, with 13 bases between. Germline V CDR1 and CDR2: SEHNR, FQNEAQ (reference sequence). The CDR3 runs 14 residues. In DNA, the CDR3 is TGTGCCAGCAGCTTTCCCCCAGACAGTTACGAGCAGTACTTC. Amino acid sequence: CASSFPPDSYEQYF.